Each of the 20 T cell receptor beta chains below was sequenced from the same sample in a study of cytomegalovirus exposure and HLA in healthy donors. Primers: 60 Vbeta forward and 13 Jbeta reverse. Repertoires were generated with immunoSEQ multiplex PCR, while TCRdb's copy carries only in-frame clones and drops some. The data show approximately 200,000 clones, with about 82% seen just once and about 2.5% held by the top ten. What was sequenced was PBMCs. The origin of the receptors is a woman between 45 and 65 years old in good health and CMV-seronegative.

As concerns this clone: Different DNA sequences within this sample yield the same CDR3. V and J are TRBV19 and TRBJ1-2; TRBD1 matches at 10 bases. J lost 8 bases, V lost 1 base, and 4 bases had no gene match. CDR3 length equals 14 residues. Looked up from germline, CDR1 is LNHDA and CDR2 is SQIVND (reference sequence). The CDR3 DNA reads TGTGCCAGTAGTATAGGACAGGGGGCTGGCGGCTACACCTTC. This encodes CASSIGQGAGGYTF.

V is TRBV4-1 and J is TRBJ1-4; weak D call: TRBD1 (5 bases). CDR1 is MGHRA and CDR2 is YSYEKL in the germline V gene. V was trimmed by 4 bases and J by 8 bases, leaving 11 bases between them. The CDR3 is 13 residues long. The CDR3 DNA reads TGCGCCAGCAGCCGAGGACGGACAGAAAAACTGTTTTTT. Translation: CASSRGRTEKLFF.

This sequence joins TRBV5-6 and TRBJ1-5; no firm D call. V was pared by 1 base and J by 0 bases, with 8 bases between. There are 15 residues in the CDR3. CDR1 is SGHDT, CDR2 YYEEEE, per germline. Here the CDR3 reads CASSLLQTSNQPQHF. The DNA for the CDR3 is TGTGCCAGCAGCTTGTTACAGACTAGCAATCAGCCCCAGCATTTT.

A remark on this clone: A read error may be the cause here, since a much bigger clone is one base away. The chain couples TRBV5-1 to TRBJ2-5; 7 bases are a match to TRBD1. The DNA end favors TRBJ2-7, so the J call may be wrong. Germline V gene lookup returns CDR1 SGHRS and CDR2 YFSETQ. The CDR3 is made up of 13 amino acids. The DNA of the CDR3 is TGCGCCAGCAGCCCCGGGACAGCCTACGAGCAGTACTTC. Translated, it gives CASSPGTAYEQYF.

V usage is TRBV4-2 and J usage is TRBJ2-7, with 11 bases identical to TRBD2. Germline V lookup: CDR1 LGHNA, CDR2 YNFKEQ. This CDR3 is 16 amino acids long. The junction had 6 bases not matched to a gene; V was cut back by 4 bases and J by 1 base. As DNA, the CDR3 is TGTGCCAGCAGCCCCTCCCTAGCGGGAGGTTCCTACGAGCAGTACTTC. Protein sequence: CASSPSLAGGSYEQYF.

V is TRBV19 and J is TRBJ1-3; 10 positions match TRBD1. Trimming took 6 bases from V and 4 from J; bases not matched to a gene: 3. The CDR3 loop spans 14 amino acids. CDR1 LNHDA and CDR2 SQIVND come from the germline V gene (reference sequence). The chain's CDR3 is CASRGTGAGNTIYF. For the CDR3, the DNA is TGTGCCAGTAGGGGGACAGGGGCCGGAAACACCATATATTTT.

Written as DNA, the CDR3 is TGCGCCAGCAGCCAATACAGGGGGGACTATGGCTACACCTTC. Protein product: CASSQYRGDYGYTF. This sequence joins TRBV4-1 and TRBJ1-2; 8 nucleotides agree with TRBD1. Trimming cost V 2 bases and J 3 bases; bases outside gene matches: 2. This CDR3 has 14 amino acids. Germline V lookup: CDR1 MGHRA, CDR2 YSYEKL.

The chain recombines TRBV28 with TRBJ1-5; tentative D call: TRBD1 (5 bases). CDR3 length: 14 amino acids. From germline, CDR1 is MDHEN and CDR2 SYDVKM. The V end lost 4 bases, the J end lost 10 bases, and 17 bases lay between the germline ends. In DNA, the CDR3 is TGTGCCAGCAGTTCCCCTGCAGGGTTAGAACCCCAGCATTTT. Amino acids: CASSSPAGLEPQHF.

CDR3 loop: CASGRLAGGIGFTDTQYF. CDR3 DNA sequence: TGTGCCAGTGGGCGACTAGCGGGAGGGATAGGTTTCACAGATACGCAGTATTTT. This chain connects TRBV19 to TRBJ2-3, with 14 bases that match TRBD2. CDR1 and CDR2 (germline): LNHDA, SQIVND (reference sequence). This CDR3 is built from 18 residues. With 8 bases clipped from V and 2 bases from J, the junction kept 12 bases outside the gene matches. Drawing the rest from reference TRBV19 and TRBJ2-3, the complete variable domain is DGGITQSPKYLFRKEGQNVTLSCEQNLNHDAMYWYRQDPGQGLRLIYYSQIVNDFQKGDIAEGYSVSREKKESFPLTVTSAQKNPTAFYLCASGRLAGGIGFTDTQYFGPGTRLTVL.

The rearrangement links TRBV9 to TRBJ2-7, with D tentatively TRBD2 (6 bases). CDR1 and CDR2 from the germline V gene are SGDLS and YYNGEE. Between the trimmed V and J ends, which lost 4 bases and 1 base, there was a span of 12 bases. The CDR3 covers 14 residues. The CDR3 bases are TGTGCCAGCAGCCGGGAGCCCCTATCCTACGAGCAGTACTTC. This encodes CASSREPLSYEQYF.

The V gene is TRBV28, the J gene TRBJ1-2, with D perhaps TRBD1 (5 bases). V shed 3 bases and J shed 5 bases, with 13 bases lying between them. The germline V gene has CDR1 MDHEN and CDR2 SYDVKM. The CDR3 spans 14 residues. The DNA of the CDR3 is TGTGCCAGCAGTTTGGGTCCAGGGCTGTATGGCTACACCTTC. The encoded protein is CASSLGPGLYGYTF.

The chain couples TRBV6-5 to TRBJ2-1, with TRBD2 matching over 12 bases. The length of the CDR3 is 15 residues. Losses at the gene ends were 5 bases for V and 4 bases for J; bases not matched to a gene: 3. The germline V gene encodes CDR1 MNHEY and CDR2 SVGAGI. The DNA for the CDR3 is TGTGCCAGCAGTCTTCTAGCGGGAGGGTACAATGAGCAGTTCTTC. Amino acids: CASSLLAGGYNEQFF.

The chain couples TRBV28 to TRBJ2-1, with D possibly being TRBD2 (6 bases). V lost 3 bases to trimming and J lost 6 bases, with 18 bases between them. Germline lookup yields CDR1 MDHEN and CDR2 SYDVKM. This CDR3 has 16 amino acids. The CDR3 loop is CASSFLLAVIPNEQFF. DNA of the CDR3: TGTGCCAGCAGTTTCCTGTTAGCGGTAATCCCCAATGAGCAGTTCTTC.

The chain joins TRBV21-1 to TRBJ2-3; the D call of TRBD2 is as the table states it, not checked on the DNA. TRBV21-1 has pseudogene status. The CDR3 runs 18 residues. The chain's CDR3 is CAFPKGSGRAHCTDTQYF. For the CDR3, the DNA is TGTGCCTTCCCCAAGGGAAGCGGGAGGGCCCACTGCACAGATACGCAGTATTTT.

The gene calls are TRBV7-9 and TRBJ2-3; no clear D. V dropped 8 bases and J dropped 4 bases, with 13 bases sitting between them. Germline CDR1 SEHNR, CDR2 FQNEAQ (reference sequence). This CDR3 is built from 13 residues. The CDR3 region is CASVVWAADTQYF. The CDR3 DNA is TGTGCCAGCGTTGTATGGGCAGCAGATACGCAGTATTTT. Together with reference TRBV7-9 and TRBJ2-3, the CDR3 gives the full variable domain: DTGVSQNPRHKITKRGQNVTFRCDPISEHNRLYWYRQTLGQGPEFLTYFQNEAQLEKSRLLSDRFSAERPKGSFSTLEIQRTEQGDSAMYLCASVVWAADTQYFGPGTRLTVL.

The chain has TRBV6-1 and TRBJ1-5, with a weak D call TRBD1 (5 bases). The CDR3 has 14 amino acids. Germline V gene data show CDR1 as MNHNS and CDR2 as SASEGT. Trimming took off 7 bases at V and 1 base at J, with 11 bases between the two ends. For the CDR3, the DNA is TGTGCCAGCAAGGACACCTTAAGCAATCAGCCCCAGCATTTT. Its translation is CASKDTLSNQPQHF.

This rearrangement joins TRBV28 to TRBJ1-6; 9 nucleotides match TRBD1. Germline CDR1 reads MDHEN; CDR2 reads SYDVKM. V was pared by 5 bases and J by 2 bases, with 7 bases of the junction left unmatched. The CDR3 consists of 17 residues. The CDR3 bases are TGTGCCAGCAGTACCTGGACAGGGGCCACCTATAATTCACCCCTCCACTTT. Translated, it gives CASSTWTGATYNSPLHF.

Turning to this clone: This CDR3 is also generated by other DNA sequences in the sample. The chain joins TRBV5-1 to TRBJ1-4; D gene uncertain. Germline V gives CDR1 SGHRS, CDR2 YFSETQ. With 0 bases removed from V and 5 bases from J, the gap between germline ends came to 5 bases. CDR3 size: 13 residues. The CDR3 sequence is CASSLGANEKLFF. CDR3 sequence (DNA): TGCGCCAGCAGCTTGGGGGCCAATGAAAAACTGTTTTTT.

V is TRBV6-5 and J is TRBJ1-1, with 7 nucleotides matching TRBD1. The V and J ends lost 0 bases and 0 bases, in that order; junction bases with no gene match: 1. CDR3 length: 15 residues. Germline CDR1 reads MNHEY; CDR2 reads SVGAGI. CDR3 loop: CASSYSGQLNTEAFF. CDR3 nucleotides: TGTGCCAGCAGTTACTCGGGACAGCTGAACACTGAAGCTTTCTTT.

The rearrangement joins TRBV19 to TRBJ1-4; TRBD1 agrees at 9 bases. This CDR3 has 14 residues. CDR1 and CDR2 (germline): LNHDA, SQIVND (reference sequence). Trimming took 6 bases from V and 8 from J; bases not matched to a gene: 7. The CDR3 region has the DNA TGTGCCAGTAGAAAAACAGGGGGCCAAGAAAAACTGTTTTTT. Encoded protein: CASRKTGGQEKLFF.